This T cell receptor (beta chain) is from a study of OX40 agonist ivuxolimab in advanced cancers. The sampling schedule covered blood at baseline, cycle 4 day 1, and cycle 7 day 1. Produced via immunoSEQ multiplex PCR; TCRdb's table is partial and in-frame only. This table holds 100,000 to 150,000 clones, around 95% found once. Looked up from germline, CDR1 is LNHDA and CDR2 is SQIVND (reference sequence). The CDR3 is 14 amino acids. Deletions cut 7 bases from V and 3 bases from J, with 13 bases between. This specimen consisted of CD4+ or CD8+ T cells sorted from blood, obtained in a trial of the OX40 agonist ivuxolimab. This chain links TRBV19 with TRBJ1-5; D not certain. The clonotype was recovered from an adult with an advanced solid tumor such as melanoma, head and neck, liver or kidney cancer. The DNA for the CDR3 is TGTGCCAGTAACCATCGGGAACTCAATCAGCCCCAGCATTTT. It specifies CASNHRELNQPQHF.